This T cell receptor beta chain derives from a study of blood T cell repertoires in COVID-19. Looking at the study overall: Collection of acute and convalescent COVID-19 samples took place in the United States, Italy and Spain. T cells, B-cell-depleted T cells, or PBMCs supplied cDNA or gDNA.

Authors' methods: Amplification of reference gene primers was used by the study to estimate nucleated cell counts. Clones were sequenced by immunoSEQ multiplex PCR, and TCRdb holds only the in-frame ones, with some missing. That table furnishes V, J and clone size, whereas the DNA furnished D and trimming. The table has approximately 150,000 clones, around 81% seen once; the top ten hold 11%. This CDR3 contains 11 residues. Trimming left V 6 bases short and J 6 bases short, with 9 bases between. A word on this clone: Other DNA sequences within the sample encode an identical CDR3.

The chain carries TRBV12-3 or TRBV12-4 and TRBJ2-7; D gene unclear. The specimen was peripheral blood. The source is a man between 60 and 75 years old with active or convalescent COVID-19. CDR3 amino acids: CASSFAGEQYF. The DNA for the CDR3 is TGTGCCAGCAGCTTCGCCGGCGAGCAGTACTTC.